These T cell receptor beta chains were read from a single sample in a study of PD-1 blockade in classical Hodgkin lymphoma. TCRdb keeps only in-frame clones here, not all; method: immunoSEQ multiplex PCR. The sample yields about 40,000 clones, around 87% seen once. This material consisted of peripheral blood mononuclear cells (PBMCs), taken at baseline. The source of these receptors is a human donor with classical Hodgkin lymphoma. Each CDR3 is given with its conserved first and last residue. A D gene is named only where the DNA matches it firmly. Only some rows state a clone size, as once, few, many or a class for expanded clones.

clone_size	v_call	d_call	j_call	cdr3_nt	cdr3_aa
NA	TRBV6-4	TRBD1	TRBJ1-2	TGTGCCAGCAGTGGGACAGGGGGCCGTGGCTACACCTTC	CASSGTGGRGYTF
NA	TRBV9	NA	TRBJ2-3	TGTGCCAGCAGCGTAGACGGCACAGATACGCAGTATTTT	CASSVDGTDTQYF
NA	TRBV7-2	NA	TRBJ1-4	TGTGCCAGCAGCTTATTCGACGGATCGGGGGAAAAACTGTTTTTT	CASSLFDGSGEKLFF
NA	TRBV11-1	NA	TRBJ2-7	TGTGCCAGCAGCTTAGGGCAGGGGACGTACGAGCAGTACTTC	CASSLGQGTYEQYF
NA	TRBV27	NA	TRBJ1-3	TGTGCCAGCAGTTTAGGGTTGGGTTCGGGAAACACCATATATTTT	CASSLGLGSGNTIYF
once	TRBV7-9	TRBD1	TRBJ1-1	TGTGCCAGCAGTCTAACAGGGGGTAGATGGAACACTGAAGCTTTCTTT	CASSLTGGRWNTEAFF
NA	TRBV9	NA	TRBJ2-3	TGTGCCAGCAGCCTCCTAGCAGGGTACACAGATACGCAGTATTTT	CASSLLAGYTDTQYF
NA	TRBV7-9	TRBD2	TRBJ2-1	TGTGCCAGCAGCTTATTTCCCGGGACTAGCGTAAGCTCCTACAATGAGCAGTTCTTC	CASSLFPGTSVSSYNEQFF
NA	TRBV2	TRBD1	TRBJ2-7	TGTGCCAGCAGTGTACAGGGGTACGAGCAGTACTTC	CASSVQGYEQYF
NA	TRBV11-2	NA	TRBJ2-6	TGTGCCAGCAGCCCCATCAACGCCCTGACTTTC	CASSPINALTF
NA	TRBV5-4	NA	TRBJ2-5	TGTGCCAGCAGCTTGGGTGTAGGGGGAATTGTGGAGACCCAGTACTTC	CASSLGVGGIVETQYF
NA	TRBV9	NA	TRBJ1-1	TGTGCCAGCAGCGAGGGACCGGCGATGGAAGCTTTCTTT	CASSEGPAMEAFF
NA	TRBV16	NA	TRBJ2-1	TGTGCCAGCAGCCAATATAGTTTTGAGCAGTTCTTC	CASSQYSFEQFF
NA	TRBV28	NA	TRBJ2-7	TGTGCCAGCAGACCAGGGACGTATTCCTACGAGCAGTACTTC	CASRPGTYSYEQYF
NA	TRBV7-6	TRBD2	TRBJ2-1	TGTGCCAGCAGCTTAGCGCTGAGTCTAGCGGACTACAATGAGCAGTTCTTC	CASSLALSLADYNEQFF
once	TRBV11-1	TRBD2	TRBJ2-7	TGTGCCAGCAGCCCCCGACTAGCGGGAACCATGGACGAGCAGTACTTC	CASSPRLAGTMDEQYF
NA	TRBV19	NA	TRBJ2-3	TGTGCCAGTAGCCTTGTCGCAGATACGCAGTATTTT	CASSLVADTQYF
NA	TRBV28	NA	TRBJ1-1	TGTGCCAGCAGGGGGGGCGGTTTCACTGAAGCTTTCTTT	CASRGGGFTEAFF
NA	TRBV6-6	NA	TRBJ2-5	TGTGCCAGCAGTTATTTGGACAGACAAGAGACCCAGTACTTC	CASSYLDRQETQYF
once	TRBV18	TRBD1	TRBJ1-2	TGTGCCAGCTCACCGACAGGGGACGACTATGGCTACACCTTC	CASSPTGDDYGYTF
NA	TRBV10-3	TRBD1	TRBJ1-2	TGTGCCATCAACCCCGGGACAGGAGCTGGGGGATATGGCTACACCTTC	CAINPGTGAGGYGYTF
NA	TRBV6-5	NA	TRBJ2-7	TGTGCCAGCAGTTACGGCCACGAGCAGTACTTC	CASSYGHEQYF
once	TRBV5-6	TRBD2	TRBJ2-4	TGTGCCAGCACCCTAGCGGGGGTAGCCAAAAACATTCAGTACTTC	CASTLAGVAKNIQYF
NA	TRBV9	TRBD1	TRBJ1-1	TGTGCCAGCAGCATCCCGACAGGGGACACTGAAGCTTTCTTT	CASSIPTGDTEAFF
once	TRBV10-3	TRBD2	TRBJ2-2	TGTGCCATCACGGCTAGCGGGACCGGGGAGCTGTTTTTT	CAITASGTGELFF